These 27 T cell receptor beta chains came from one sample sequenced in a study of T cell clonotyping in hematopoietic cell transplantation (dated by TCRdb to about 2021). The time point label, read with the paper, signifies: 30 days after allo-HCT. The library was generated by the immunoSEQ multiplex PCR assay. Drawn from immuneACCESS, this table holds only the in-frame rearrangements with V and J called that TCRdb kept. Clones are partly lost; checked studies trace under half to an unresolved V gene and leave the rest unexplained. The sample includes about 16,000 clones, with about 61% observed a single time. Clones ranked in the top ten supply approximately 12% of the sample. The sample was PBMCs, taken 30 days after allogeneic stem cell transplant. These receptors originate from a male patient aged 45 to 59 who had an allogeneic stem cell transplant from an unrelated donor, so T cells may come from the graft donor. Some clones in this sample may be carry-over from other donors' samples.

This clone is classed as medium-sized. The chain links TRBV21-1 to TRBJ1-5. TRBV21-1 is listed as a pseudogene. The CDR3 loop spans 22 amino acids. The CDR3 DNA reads TGTGCCAGCAGCAAAGAATGGGTTCGGGGAGAGAAAATACCGGGCTTCAATCAGCCCCAGCATTTT. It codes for CASSKEWVRGEKIPGFNQPQHF.

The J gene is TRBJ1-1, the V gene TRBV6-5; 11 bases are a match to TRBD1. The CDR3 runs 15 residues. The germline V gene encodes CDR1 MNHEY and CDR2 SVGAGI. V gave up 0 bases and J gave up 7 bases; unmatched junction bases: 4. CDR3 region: CASSYSRTGGIEAFF. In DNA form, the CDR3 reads TGTGCCAGCAGTTACTCGAGGACAGGGGGCATTGAAGCTTTCTTT.

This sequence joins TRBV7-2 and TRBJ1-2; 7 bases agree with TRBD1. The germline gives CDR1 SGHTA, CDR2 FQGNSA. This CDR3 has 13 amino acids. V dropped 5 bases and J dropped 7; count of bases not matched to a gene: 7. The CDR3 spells CASSPMQGGGYTF. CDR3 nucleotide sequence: TGTGCCAGCAGCCCCATGCAGGGGGGTGGCTACACCTTC.

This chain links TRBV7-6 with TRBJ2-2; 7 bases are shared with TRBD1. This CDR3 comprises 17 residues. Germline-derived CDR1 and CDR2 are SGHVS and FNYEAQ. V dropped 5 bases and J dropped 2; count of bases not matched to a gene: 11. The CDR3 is CASSNRQGVANTGELFF. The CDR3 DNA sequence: TGTGCCAGCAGCAACCGACAGGGTGTCGCTAACACCGGGGAGCTGTTTTTT.

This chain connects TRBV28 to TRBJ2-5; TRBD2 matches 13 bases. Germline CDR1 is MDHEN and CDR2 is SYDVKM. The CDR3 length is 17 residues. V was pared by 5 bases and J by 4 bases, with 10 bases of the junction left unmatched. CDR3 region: CASSPLRLAGGLETQYF. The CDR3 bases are TGTGCCAGCAGTCCCCTCCGACTAGCGGGAGGACTAGAGACCCAGTACTTC. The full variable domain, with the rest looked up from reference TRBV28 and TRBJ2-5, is DVKVTQSSRYLVKRTGEKVFLECVQDMDHENMFWYRQDPGLGLRLIYFSYDVKMKEKGDIPEGYSVSREKKERFSLILESASTNQTSMYLCASSPLRLAGGLETQYFGPGTRLLVL.

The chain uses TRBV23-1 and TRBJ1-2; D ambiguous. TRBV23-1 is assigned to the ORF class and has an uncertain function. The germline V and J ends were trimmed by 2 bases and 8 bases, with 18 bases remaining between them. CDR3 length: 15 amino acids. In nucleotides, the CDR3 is TGCGCCAGCAGTCAAAAAAGGACGCACAGCTACGGCTACACCTTC. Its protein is CASSQKRTHSYGYTF.

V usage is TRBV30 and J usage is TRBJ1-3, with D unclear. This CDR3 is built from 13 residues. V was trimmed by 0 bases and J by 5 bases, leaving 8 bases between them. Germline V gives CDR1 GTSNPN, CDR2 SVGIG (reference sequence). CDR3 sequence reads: CAWSVSGRNTIYF. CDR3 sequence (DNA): TGTGCCTGGAGTGTGTCGGGGAGAAACACCATATATTTT.

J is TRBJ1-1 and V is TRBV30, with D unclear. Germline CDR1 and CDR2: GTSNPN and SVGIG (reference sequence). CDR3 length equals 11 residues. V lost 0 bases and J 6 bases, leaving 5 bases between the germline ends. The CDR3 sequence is CAWSVLAEAFF. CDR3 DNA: TGTGCCTGGAGTGTTCTGGCTGAAGCTTTCTTT. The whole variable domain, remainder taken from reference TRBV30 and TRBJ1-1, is SQTIHQWPATLVQPVGSPLSLECTVEGTSNPNLYWYRQAAGRGLQLLFYSVGIGQISSEVPQNLSASRPQDRQFILSSKKLLLSDSGFYLCAWSVLAEAFFGQGTRLTVV.

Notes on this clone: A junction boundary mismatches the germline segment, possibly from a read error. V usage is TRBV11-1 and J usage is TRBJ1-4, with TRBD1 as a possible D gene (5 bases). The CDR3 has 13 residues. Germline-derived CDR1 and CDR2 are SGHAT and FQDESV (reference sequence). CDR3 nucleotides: TGCGCCAGCAGCTTAGAAGGGGATGAAAAACTGTTTTTT. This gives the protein CASSLEGDEKLFF. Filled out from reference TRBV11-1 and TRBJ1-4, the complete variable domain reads EAEVAQSPRYKITEKSQAVAFWCDPISGHATLYWYRQILGQGPELLVQFQDESVVDDSQLPKDRFSAERLKGVDSTLKIQPAELGDSAMYLCASSLEGDEKLFFGSGTQLSVL.

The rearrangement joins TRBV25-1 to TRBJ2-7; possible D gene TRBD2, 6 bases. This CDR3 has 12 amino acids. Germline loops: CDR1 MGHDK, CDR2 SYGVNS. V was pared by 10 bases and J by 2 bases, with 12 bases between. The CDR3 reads CATIGGPYEQYF. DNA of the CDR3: TGTGCCACCATCGGGGGTCCCTACGAGCAGTACTTC.

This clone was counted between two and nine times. The CDR3 DNA reads TGTGCCATCAAAGACGGGGGGGCCGTGGAGACCCAGTACTTC. Translating gives CAIKDGGAVETQYF. This rearrangement joins TRBV10-3 to TRBJ2-5; 8 nucleotides agree with TRBD2. Per germline, CDR1 ENHRY and CDR2 SYGVKD. J lost 5 bases, V lost 7 bases, and 9 bases had no gene match. This CDR3 comprises 14 residues.

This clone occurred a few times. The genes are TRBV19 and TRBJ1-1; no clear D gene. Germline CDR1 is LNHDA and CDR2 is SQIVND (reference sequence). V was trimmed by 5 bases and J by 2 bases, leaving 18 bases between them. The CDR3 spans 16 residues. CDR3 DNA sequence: TGTGCCAGTAGTTCGGGCTTTTGGTCAGATAACACTGAAGCTTTCTTT. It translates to CASSSGFWSDNTEAFF.

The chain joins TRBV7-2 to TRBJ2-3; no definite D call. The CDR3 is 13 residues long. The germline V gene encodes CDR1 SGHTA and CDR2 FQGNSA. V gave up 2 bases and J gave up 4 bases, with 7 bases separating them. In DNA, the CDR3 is TGTGCCAGCAGCTTACTCGGCCCAGATACGCAGTATTTT. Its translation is CASSLLGPDTQYF.

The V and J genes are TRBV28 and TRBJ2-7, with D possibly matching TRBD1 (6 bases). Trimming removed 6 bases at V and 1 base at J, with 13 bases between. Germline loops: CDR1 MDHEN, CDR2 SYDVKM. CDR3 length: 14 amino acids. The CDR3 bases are TGTGCCAGCAGGAACAGGGTGACTTCCTACGAGCAGTACTTC. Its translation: CASRNRVTSYEQYF.

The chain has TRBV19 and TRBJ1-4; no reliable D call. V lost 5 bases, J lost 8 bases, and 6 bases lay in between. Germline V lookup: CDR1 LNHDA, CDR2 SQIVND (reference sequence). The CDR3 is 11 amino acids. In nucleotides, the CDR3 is TGTGCCAGTAGTCCGGCCGAAAAACTGTTTTTT. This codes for CASSPAEKLFF.

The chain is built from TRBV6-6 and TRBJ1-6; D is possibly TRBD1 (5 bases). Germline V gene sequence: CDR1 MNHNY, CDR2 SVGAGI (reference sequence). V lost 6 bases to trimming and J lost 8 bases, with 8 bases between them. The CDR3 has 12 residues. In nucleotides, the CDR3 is TGTGCCAGCAGAGTGGGGGATTCACCCCTCCACTTT. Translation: CASRVGDSPLHF.

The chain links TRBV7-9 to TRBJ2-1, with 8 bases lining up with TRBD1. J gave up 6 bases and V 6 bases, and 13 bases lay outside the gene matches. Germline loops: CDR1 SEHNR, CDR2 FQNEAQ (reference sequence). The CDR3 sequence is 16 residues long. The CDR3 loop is CASRPSGGVISNEQFF. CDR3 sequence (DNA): TGTGCCAGCAGACCTTCAGGGGGCGTGATAAGCAATGAGCAGTTCTTC.

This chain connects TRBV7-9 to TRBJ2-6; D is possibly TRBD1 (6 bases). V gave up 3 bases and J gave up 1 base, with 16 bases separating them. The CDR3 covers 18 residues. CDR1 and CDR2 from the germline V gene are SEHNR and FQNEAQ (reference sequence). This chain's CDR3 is CASSFSPRGISGANVLTF. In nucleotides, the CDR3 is TGTGCCAGCAGCTTTTCGCCCAGGGGTATTTCTGGGGCCAACGTCCTGACTTTC.

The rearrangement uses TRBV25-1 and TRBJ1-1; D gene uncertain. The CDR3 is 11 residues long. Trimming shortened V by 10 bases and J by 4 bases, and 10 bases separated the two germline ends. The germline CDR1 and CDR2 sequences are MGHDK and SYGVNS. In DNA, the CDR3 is TGTGCCACCGGGTGGCGCACTGAAGCTTTCTTT. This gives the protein CATGWRTEAFF.

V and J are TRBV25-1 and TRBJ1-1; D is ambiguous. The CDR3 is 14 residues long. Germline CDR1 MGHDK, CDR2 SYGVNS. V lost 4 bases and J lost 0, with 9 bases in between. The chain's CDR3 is CASSALNMNTEAFF. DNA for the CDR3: TGTGCCAGCAGTGCACTAAACATGAACACTGAAGCTTTCTTT.

The CDR3 here is CASSLTGNTIYF. In DNA, the CDR3 is TGTGCCAGCAGCTTAACTGGAAACACCATATATTTT. The chain has TRBV7-1 and TRBJ1-3; D not certain. TRBV7-1 is assigned to the ORF class and has an uncertain function. Trimming took off 4 bases at V and 2 bases at J, with 3 bases between the two ends. The CDR3 sequence is 12 residues long.

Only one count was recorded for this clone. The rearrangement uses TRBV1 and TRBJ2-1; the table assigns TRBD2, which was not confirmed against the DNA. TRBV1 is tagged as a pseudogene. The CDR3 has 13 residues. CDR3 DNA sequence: TGCACCAGCAGCCGCGGGAGCGGCAATGAGCAGTTCTTC. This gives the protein CTSSRGSGNEQFF.

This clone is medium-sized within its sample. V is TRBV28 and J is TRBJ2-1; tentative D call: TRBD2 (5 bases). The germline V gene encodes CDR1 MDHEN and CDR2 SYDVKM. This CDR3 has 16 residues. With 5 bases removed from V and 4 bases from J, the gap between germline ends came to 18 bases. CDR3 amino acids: CASSPLGAVGYNEQFF. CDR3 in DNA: TGTGCCAGCAGTCCACTGGGAGCGGTGGGGTACAATGAGCAGTTCTTC.

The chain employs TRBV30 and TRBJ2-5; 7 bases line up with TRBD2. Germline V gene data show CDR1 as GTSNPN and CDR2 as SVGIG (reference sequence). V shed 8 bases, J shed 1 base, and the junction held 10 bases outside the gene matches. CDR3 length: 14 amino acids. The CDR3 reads CAADRGVGQETQYF. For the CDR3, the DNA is TGTGCCGCCGATCGGGGGGTAGGCCAAGAGACCCAGTACTTC.

CDR3 DNA sequence: TGTGCCTGGAGGTTTCGCCCAGAGCGAGGCTACACCTTC. Its translation is CAWRFRPERGYTF. The chain recombines TRBV30 with TRBJ1-2; D unresolved. From germline, CDR1 is GTSNPN and CDR2 SVGIG (reference sequence). CDR3 length equals 13 residues. With 3 bases removed from V and 8 bases from J, the gap between germline ends came to 16 bases.

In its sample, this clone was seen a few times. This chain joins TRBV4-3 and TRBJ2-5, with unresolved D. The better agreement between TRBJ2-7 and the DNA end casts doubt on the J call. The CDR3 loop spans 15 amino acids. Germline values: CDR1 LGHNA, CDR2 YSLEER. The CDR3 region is CASSPEWAPTYEQYF. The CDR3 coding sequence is TGCGCCAGCAGCCCGGAGTGGGCGCCTACCTACGAGCAGTACTTC.

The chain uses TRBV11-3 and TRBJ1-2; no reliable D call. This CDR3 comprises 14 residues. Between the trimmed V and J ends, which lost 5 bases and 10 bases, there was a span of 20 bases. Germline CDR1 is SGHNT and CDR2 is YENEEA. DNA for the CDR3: TGTGCCAGCAGCCCGTGGGAGGGAACGGATGACTACACCTTC. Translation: CASSPWEGTDDYTF.